These T cell receptor beta chains were read from a single sample in a study of T cell changes during pregnancy in multiple sclerosis. The assay was immunoSEQ multiplex PCR, and TCRdb's table has in-frame clones only and misses some. The table has some 100,000 clones, 92% seen once; the top ten hold around 2.1%. The sample here was peripheral blood, taken after pregnancy. All receptors derive from a female donor with multiple sclerosis, enrolled in a pregnancy study. CDR3s include the opening cysteine and the closing phenylalanine or tryptophan. A D gene is named only where the DNA matches it firmly. Rows give clone size only sometimes, using once, few, many, or a class for an expanded clone.

j_gene	d_gene	v_gene	abundance	CDR3aa	CDR3nt
TRBJ2-1	-	TRBV28	-	CASSSPFERVGNEQFF	TGTGCCAGCAGTTCCCCGTTTGAGAGGGTCGGAAATGAGCAGTTCTTC
TRBJ1-1	TRBD1	TRBV14	-	CASRRDSQTEAFF	TGTGCCAGCAGGCGGGACAGTCAAACTGAAGCTTTCTTT
TRBJ2-1	TRBD1	TRBV5-6	-	CASSSNPGQPQFF	TGTGCCAGCAGCTCAAATCCGGGACAGCCGCAGTTCTTC
TRBJ2-4	-	TRBV7-9	-	CASSLARGNIQYF	TGTGCCAGCAGCTTAGCGAGAGGGAACATTCAGTACTTC
TRBJ1-2	TRBD1	TRBV19	-	CASSIQGAYGYTF	TGTGCCAGTAGTATACAGGGGGCTTATGGCTACACCTTC
TRBJ1-5	TRBD1	TRBV23-1	-	CASSQSGGTGRGQPQHF	TGCGCCAGCAGTCAATCGGGGGGGACAGGGAGGGGGCAGCCCCAGCATTTT
TRBJ1-2	-	TRBV19	-	CASTRDTNYGYTF	TGTGCCAGTACCAGGGACACTAACTATGGCTACACCTTC
TRBJ2-1	-	TRBV5-1	-	CASSLNSPGKQFF	TGCGCCAGCAGCTTAAACTCACCGGGTAAGCAGTTCTTC
TRBJ2-7	-	TRBV6-5	-	CASMESVTVGEQYF	TGTGCCAGCATGGAGAGCGTAACGGTCGGCGAGCAGTACTTC
TRBJ1-1	TRBD1	TRBV4-3	-	CASSQGRTGIAFF	TGCGCCAGCAGCCAGGGGAGGACAGGGATTGCTTTCTTT
TRBJ2-3	-	TRBV14	once	CASSPGHTQYF	TGTGCCAGCAGCCCAGGGCATACGCAGTATTTT
TRBJ2-3	TRBD1	TRBV5-8	-	CASTRQGTTSTDTQYF	TGTGCCAGCACCCGACAGGGAACAACTAGCACAGATACGCAGTATTTT
TRBJ2-1	TRBD1	TRBV7-9	-	CASSHPAGQAYNEQFF	TGTGCCAGCAGCCACCCGGCGGGACAGGCTTACAATGAGCAGTTCTTC